Shown below are 11 T cell receptor beta chains from a single sample sequenced in a study of cytomegalovirus exposure and HLA in healthy donors. PCR employed 60 Vbeta and 13 Jbeta primers. Assay: immunoSEQ multiplex PCR; the TCRdb copy retains only in-frame clones and omits some. The data hold approximately 110,000 clones, with around 73% observed a single time. Sequencing was performed on PBMCs. These receptors were taken from a woman in her 40s in good health and CMV-seropositive.

The J gene is TRBJ2-7, the V gene TRBV7-6; D not resolved. CDR3 size: 15 residues. Germline CDR1 and CDR2: SGHVS and FNYEAQ. The V and J ends lost 1 base and 0 bases respectively, with 10 bases between them. DNA for the CDR3: TGTGCCAGCAGCTTAGATGCACTAAGCTCCTACGAGCAGTACTTC. It specifies CASSLDALSSYEQYF.

V gene TRBV18 combines with J gene TRBJ2-4; D is undetermined. Germline V gives CDR1 KGHSH, CDR2 LQKENI. The CDR3 runs to 15 residues. V shed 6 bases and J shed 7 bases, with 19 bases lying between them. CDR3 region: CASSPGGGLSNIQYF. DNA for the CDR3: TGTGCCAGCTCCCCCGGTGGTGGTCTGTCGAACATTCAGTACTTC.

The chain uses TRBV6-5 and TRBJ2-7, with TRBD1 identical over 7 bases. Germline CDR1 reads MNHEY; CDR2 reads SVGAGI. The CDR3 spans 15 residues. The V gene end was trimmed by 6 bases and the J gene end by 4 bases; junction bases not matched to a gene: 12. CDR3 sequence: CASSIDRAAVYEQYF. Here the CDR3 DNA reads TGTGCCAGCAGCATTGACAGGGCGGCAGTTTACGAGCAGTACTTC.

This clone was seen only a few times. The CDR3 reads CASTRGRGEKLFF. DNA for the CDR3: TGTGCCAGCACTAGGGGACGGGGGGAAAAACTGTTTTTT. The chain couples TRBV2 to TRBJ1-4, with D possibly matching TRBD1 (5 bases). The V and J ends lost 7 bases and 8 bases respectively, with 14 bases between them. The CDR3 runs to 13 residues. Per germline, CDR1 SNHLY and CDR2 FYNNEI.

This clone was picked up a small number of times. The chain is built from TRBV7-2 and TRBJ1-1, with D perhaps matching TRBD1 (6 bases). V shed 5 bases and J shed 5 bases, with 12 bases lying between them. CDR3 length equals 13 residues. The V gene's germline CDR1 is SGHTA and CDR2 FQGNSA. The CDR3 region has the DNA TGTGCCAGCAGCGGCAGGGGAGAGACTGAAGCTTTCTTT. Its translation: CASSGRGETEAFF.

This rearrangement joins TRBV6-1 to TRBJ1-1; D might be TRBD1 (5 bases). Trimming pared 4 bases from V and 7 bases from J, leaving 10 bases between. Germline V lookup: CDR1 MNHNS, CDR2 SASEGT. The CDR3 totals 12 residues. The CDR3 DNA is TGTGCCAGCAGTGCCCAGGGAATTGAAGCTTTCTTT. This translates into CASSAQGIEAFF.

The rearrangement uses TRBV6-1 and TRBJ2-5; D not certain. Trimming stripped 3 bases from V and 1 base from J, with 12 bases between. Per the germline V gene, CDR1 is MNHNS and CDR2 is SASEGT. The CDR3 is 15 residues long. The CDR3 nucleotides are TGTGCCAGCAGTGAGTACGCGGTCCTCCAAGAGACCCAGTACTTC. Translated: CASSEYAVLQETQYF.

The chain carries TRBV6-1 and TRBJ2-7, with TRBD1 matching over 8 bases. J lost 2 bases, V lost 1 base, and 4 bases had no gene match. The CDR3 has 15 amino acids. The germline V gene has CDR1 MNHNS and CDR2 SASEGT. The DNA for the CDR3 is TGTGCCAGCAGTGAAGGGACAGGGATTCCCTACGAGCAGTACTTC. Translating gives CASSEGTGIPYEQYF.

This chain joins TRBV9 and TRBJ2-5; 8 nucleotides line up with TRBD2. Germline CDR1 is SGDLS and CDR2 is YYNGEE. The trim removed 0 bases at V and 5 bases at J, leaving 6 bases unmatched. The CDR3 runs to 15 residues. CDR3 region: CASSVDRGGRETQYF. CDR3 sequence (DNA): TGTGCCAGCAGCGTAGACCGGGGGGGCCGGGAGACCCAGTACTTC.

This chain links TRBV5-1 with TRBJ2-5; no clear D. This CDR3 comprises 14 residues. V lost 4 bases to trimming and J lost 1 base, with 11 bases between them. The germline CDR1 and CDR2 sequences are SGHRS and YFSETQ. CDR3 sequence reads: CASSPVGPQETQYF. In nucleotides, the CDR3 is TGCGCCAGCAGCCCCGTTGGGCCCCAAGAGACCCAGTACTTC.

The CDR3 DNA reads as TGTGCCAGCAGTGCCTGGAACAGGGGTGCGAATGAGCAGTTCTTC. Translating it yields CASSAWNRGANEQFF. The rearrangement links TRBV25-1 to TRBJ2-1; 7 bases are shared with TRBD1. Trimming at V came to 4 bases and at J to 7 bases, leaving 10 bases not matched to a gene. This CDR3 is built from 15 residues. Germline V gene data show CDR1 as MGHDK and CDR2 as SYGVNS.